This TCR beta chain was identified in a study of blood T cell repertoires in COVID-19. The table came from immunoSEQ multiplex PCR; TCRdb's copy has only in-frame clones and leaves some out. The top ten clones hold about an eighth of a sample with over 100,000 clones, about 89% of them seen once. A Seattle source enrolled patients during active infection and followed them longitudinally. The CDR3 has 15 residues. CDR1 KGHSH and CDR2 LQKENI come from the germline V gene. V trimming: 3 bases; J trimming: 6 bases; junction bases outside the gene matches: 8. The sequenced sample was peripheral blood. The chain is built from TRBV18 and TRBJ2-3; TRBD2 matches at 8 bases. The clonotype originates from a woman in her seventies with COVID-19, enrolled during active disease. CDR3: CASSPPAGAGDTQYF. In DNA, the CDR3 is TGTGCCAGCTCACCCCCAGCGGGGGCCGGGGATACGCAGTATTTT.